The 13 T cell receptor beta chains given below trace back to one sample, sequenced in a study of cytomegalovirus exposure and HLA in healthy donors. PCR involved 60 Vbeta and 13 Jbeta primers. Libraries were prepared by immunoSEQ multiplex PCR; TCRdb keeps only in-frame clonotypes and omits some of them. There are roughly 190,000 clones in the sample; around three quarters occur only once, and under 3% lies in the top ten. The material sequenced was PBMCs. The receptors stem from a woman between 50 and 59 years old in good health and CMV-seronegative.

The CDR3 reads CASSVSGIPNEQFF. CDR3 in DNA: TGTGCCAGCAGCGTTTCAGGGATCCCTAATGAGCAGTTCTTC. The J gene is TRBJ2-1, the V gene TRBV9; D perhaps matches TRBD1 (5 bases). The CDR3 is 14 residues long. Trimming left V 2 bases short and J 7 bases short, with 13 bases between. The germline gives CDR1 SGDLS, CDR2 YYNGEE.

The chain joins TRBV5-1 to TRBJ2-5; 8 nucleotides agree with TRBD1. Germline CDR1 reads SGHRS; CDR2 reads YFSETQ. There are 14 residues in the CDR3. The V segment lost 4 bases and the J segment 1 base; nucleotides outside the gene matches: 3. The CDR3 DNA sequence: TGCGCCAGCAGCCCCGGGACAGGCCAAGAGACCCAGTACTTC. Translation: CASSPGTGQETQYF. Together with reference TRBV5-1 and TRBJ2-5, the CDR3 gives the full variable domain: KAGVTQTPRYLIKTRGQQVTLSCSPISGHRSVSWYQQTPGQGLQFLFEYFSETQRNKGNFPGRFSGRQFSNSRSEMNVSTLELGDSALYLCASSPGTGQETQYFGPGTRLLVL.

J is TRBJ2-2 and V is TRBV19; 7 bases match TRBD1. Germline CDR1 reads LNHDA; CDR2 reads SQIVND (reference sequence). The CDR3 totals 15 residues. With V trimmed by 9 bases and J by 1 base, 8 bases remained unmatched. CDR3 amino acids: CASEPGQWNTGELFF. In DNA form, the CDR3 reads TGTGCCAGCGAACCGGGACAGTGGAACACCGGGGAGCTGTTTTTT.

This clone occurred once. V and J are TRBV15 and TRBJ2-3; D not resolved. CDR3 length equals 13 residues. Deletions cut 4 bases from V and 2 bases from J, with 7 bases between. Germline values: CDR1 LNHNV, CDR2 YYDKDF (reference sequence). The CDR3: CATSISPTDTQYF. The CDR3 DNA is TGTGCCACCAGCATCTCCCCCACAGATACGCAGTATTTT.

This clone was found once. This sequence joins TRBV6-6 and TRBJ1-2; D is perhaps TRBD1 (5 bases). V was clipped by 7 bases and J by 2 bases, with 20 bases between them. Germline CDR1 is MNHNY and CDR2 is SVGAGI (reference sequence). The CDR3 is 16 amino acids. The CDR3 is CASTPDGAGLNYGYTF. The CDR3 DNA follows: TGTGCCAGCACCCCGGATGGGGCAGGGCTGAACTATGGCTACACCTTC.

The CDR3 DNA sequence: TGCGCCAGCAGCTTGGGCAAAGCGGGAGGGCCCGGGGAGCAGTACTTC. It codes for CASSLGKAGGPGEQYF. The chain recombines TRBV5-1 with TRBJ2-7; 10 positions agree with TRBD2. This CDR3 is built from 16 residues. Per the germline V gene, CDR1 is SGHRS and CDR2 is YFSETQ. Losses at the gene ends were 0 bases for V and 7 bases for J; bases not matched to a gene: 10.

This chain joins TRBV28 and TRBJ2-6; TRBD1 agrees at 10 bases. The CDR3 totals 16 residues. V shed 5 bases, J shed 4 bases, and the junction held 5 bases outside the gene matches. Germline V gene lookup returns CDR1 MDHEN and CDR2 SYDVKM. CDR3 sequence reads: CASSVDRGPGANVLTF. DNA for the CDR3: TGTGCCAGCAGTGTAGACAGGGGGCCAGGGGCCAACGTCCTGACTTTC.

This chain links TRBV28 with TRBJ2-7; 8 nucleotides align to TRBD1. V lost 2 bases to trimming and J lost 2 bases; unmatched junction nucleotides: 2. The CDR3 spans 14 residues. CDR1 is MDHEN, CDR2 SYDVKM, per germline. CDR3 sequence: CASSLQGQAYEQYF. The CDR3 region has the DNA TGTGCCAGCAGTTTACAGGGACAGGCCTACGAGCAGTACTTC.

The V gene is TRBV7-6, the J gene TRBJ2-2, with 7 nucleotides matching TRBD1. Germline CDR1 reads SGHVS; CDR2 reads FNYEAQ. The V segment lost 2 bases and the J segment 4 bases; nucleotides outside the gene matches: 4. The length of the CDR3 is 15 residues. CDR3 nucleotides: TGTGCCAGCAGCTTAAGGGGGCCCCTCACCGGGGAGCTGTTTTTT. This encodes CASSLRGPLTGELFF.

The J gene is TRBJ2-1, the V gene TRBV28; 11 nucleotides match TRBD1. V shed 6 bases and J 2 bases; nucleotides not matched to a gene: 3. This CDR3 has 15 amino acids. Germline V gene lookup returns CDR1 MDHEN and CDR2 SYDVKM. The CDR3 loop reads CASRRTGGAYNEQFF. The CDR3 region has the DNA TGTGCCAGCAGGCGGACAGGGGGCGCCTACAATGAGCAGTTCTTC.

The V and J genes are TRBV28 and TRBJ1-5; 8 bases map to TRBD1. Losses at the gene ends were 7 bases for V and 4 bases for J; bases not matched to a gene: 12. Germline assignment: CDR1 MDHEN and CDR2 SYDVKM. The CDR3 length is 16 residues. CDR3 bases: TGTGCCAGCACCTCGTCCGGGACAGGCGATAATCAGCCCCAGCATTTT. Translation gives CASTSSGTGDNQPQHF.

The chain combines TRBV11-3 with TRBJ2-1; 10 bases are a match to TRBD2. Germline V CDR1 and CDR2: SGHNT, YENEEA. This CDR3 comprises 16 residues. The trim removed 4 bases at V and 6 bases at J, leaving 9 bases unmatched. This chain's CDR3 is CASSWSGRAGANEQFF. DNA of the CDR3: TGTGCCAGCAGCTGGAGCGGGAGGGCCGGGGCCAATGAGCAGTTCTTC.

The V and J genes are TRBV7-9 and TRBJ1-5; TRBD1 matches 7 bases. The ends lost 2 bases at V and 3 bases at J; junction bases unmatched: 4. The V gene's germline CDR1 is SEHNR and CDR2 FQNEAQ (reference sequence). This CDR3 is 15 amino acids long. The CDR3: CASSLSGGINQPQHF. The CDR3 nucleotides read TGTGCCAGCAGCTTATCAGGGGGGATCAATCAGCCCCAGCATTTT.